The clone carrying this T cell receptor (beta chain) has only one observation. Survey-level TCR beta sequencing used the immunoSEQ assay. Profiled with immunoSEQ multiplex PCR; TCRdb holds only in-frame clones, not every one. This sample has approximately 50,000 clones; 93% occur once, and the top ten carry 9.5% to 12%. The CDR3 covers 16 residues. Germline-derived CDR1 and CDR2 are MDHEN and SYDVKM. The V and J ends lost 2 bases and 3 bases, in that order; junction bases with no gene match: 4. The chain carries TRBV28 and TRBJ2-2, with 9 bases aligning to TRBD2. The receptor's source is a man in his forties or fifties with rheumatoid arthritis. Input material: PBMCs. Here the CDR3 DNA reads TGTGCCAGCAGTTTAAAGACTAGCGGCTACACCGGGGAGCTGTTTTTT. Translating gives CASSLKTSGYTGELFF.